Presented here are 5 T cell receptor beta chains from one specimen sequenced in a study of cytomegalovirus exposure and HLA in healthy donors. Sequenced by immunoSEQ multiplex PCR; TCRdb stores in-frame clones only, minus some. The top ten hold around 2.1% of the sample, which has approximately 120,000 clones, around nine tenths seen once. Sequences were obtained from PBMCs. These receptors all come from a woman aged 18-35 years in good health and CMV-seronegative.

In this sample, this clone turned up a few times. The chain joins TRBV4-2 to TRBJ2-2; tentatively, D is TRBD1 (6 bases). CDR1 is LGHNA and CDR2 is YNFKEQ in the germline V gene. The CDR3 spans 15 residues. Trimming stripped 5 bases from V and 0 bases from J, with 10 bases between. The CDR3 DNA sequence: TGTGCCAGCAGCTTACAGGGAACGAACACCGGGGAGCTGTTTTTT. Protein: CASSLQGTNTGELFF.

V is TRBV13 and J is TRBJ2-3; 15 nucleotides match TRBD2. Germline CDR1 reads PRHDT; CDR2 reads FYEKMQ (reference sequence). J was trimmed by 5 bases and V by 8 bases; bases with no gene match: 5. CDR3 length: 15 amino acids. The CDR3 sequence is CASGLAGGPRDTQYF. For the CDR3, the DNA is TGTGCCAGCGGACTAGCGGGAGGGCCAAGAGATACGCAGTATTTT.

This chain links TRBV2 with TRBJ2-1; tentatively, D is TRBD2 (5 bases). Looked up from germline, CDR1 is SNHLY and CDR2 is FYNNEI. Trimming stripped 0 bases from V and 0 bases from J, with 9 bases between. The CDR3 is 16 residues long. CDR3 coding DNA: TGTGCCAGCAGTGAAGCGCTTAGCGACTCCTACAATGAGCAGTTCTTC. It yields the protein CASSEALSDSYNEQFF.

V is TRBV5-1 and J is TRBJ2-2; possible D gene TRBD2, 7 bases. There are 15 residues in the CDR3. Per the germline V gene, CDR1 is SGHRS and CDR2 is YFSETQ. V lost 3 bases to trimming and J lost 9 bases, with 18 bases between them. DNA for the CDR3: TGCGCCAGCAGCTACCGGGGGCTAGCGGACCGGGAGCTGTTTTTT. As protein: CASSYRGLADRELFF. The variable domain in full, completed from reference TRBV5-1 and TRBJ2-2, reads KAGVTQTPRYLIKTRGQQVTLSCSPISGHRSVSWYQQTPGQGLQFLFEYFSETQRNKGNFPGRFSGRQFSNSRSEMNVSTLELGDSALYLCASSYRGLADRELFFGEGSRLTVL.

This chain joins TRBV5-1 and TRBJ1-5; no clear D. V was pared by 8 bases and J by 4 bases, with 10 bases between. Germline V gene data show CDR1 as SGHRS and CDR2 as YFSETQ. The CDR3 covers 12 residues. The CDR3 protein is CARKTWNQPQHF. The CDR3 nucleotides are TGCGCCAGAAAGACATGGAATCAGCCCCAGCATTTT.